This T cell receptor beta chain was identified in a study of blood T cell repertoires in COVID-19. Study-level background: Sources were T cells, B-cell-depleted T cells, or PBMCs; the material itself was cDNA or gDNA.

Sequencing was performed with immunoSEQ multiplex PCR; in TCRdb, only in-frame clones are kept and a portion is missing. Here the sample spans around 61,000 clones, approximately 92% being singletons. V was pared by 5 bases and J by 0 bases, with 17 bases between. Germline CDR1 MNHEY, CDR2 SVGEGT. The length of the CDR3 is 17 residues. This chain joins TRBV6-2 or TRBV6-3 and TRBJ1-5, with D perhaps matching TRBD1 (5 bases). The sequenced sample was peripheral blood. This TCR came from a woman aged 55 to 70 with COVID-19, enrolled during active disease. CDR3 amino acids: CASSEQGEGYSNQPQHF. The CDR3 DNA is TGTGCCAGCAGTGAGCAAGGGGAAGGATATAGCAATCAGCCCCAGCATTTT.